This is a list of T cell receptor beta chains from one sample in a study of T cells in Graves' hyperthyroidism and ophthalmopathy. TCRdb called the multiplex PCR reads again in MiXCR, with one record for every CDR3 protein. The sample lists 550,000 to 700,000 distinct CDR3 sequences; about 15% were seen once. Sequenced material: blood. Receptors originate from a woman between 35 and 50 years old with Graves' ophthalmopathy. Both conserved end residues are part of each CDR3. A D gene is named only where the DNA matches it firmly. Clone size is stated in some rows and not others, as once, few, many or a class when expanded.

>many|TRBD2|TRBJ2-7|TRBV10-3
CAISESGEGEQYF
TGTGCCATCAGTGAGTCGGGGGAGGGCGAGCAGTACTTC
>many|TRBD1|TRBJ2-7|TRBV28
CASTPGQATYEQYF
TGTGCCAGCACCCCGGGACAGGCCACCTACGAGCAGTACTTC
>many|.|TRBJ2-7|TRBV4-1
CASSQVGRGEQYF
TGCGCCAGCAGCCAAGTAGGGCGAGGCGAGCAGTACTTC
>many|.|TRBJ2-7|TRBV20-1
CSASRWENLYEQYF
TGCAGTGCTAGTAGGTGGGAAAACCTCTACGAGCAGTACTTC
>many|.|TRBJ2-7|TRBV5-1
CASSLAEVSGGYEQYF
TGCGCCAGCAGCTTGGCGGAGGTGAGTGGTGGCTACGAGCAGTACTTC
>many|TRBD1|TRBJ2-6|TRBV28
CASSSPSGTGGAGANVLTF
TGTGCCAGCAGTTCACCTTCCGGGACAGGGGGCGCCGGGGCCAACGTCCTGACTTTC
>many|.|TRBJ1-1|TRBV28
CASSPRTTEAFF
TGTGCCAGCAGTCCCCGGACCACTGAAGCTTTCTTT
>few|.|TRBJ1-3|TRBV3-1
CASSHASGNTIYF
TGTGCCAGCAGCCATGCTTCCGGAAACACCATATATTTT
>many|.|TRBJ1-2|TRBV28
CASSSAEGFNYGYTF
TGTGCCAGCAGCTCAGCAGAGGGCTTTAACTATGGCTACACCTTC
>many|.|TRBJ2-4|TRBV20-1
CSASRETNIQYF
TGCAGTGCTAGTAGAGAGACAAACATTCAGTACTTC
>many|TRBD1|TRBJ2-5|TRBV20-1
CSAPWDSPQETQYF
TGCAGTGCTCCTTGGGACAGCCCACAAGAGACCCAGTACTTC
>many|.|TRBJ1-5|TRBV4-1
CASSQEFRTANQPQHF
TGCGCCAGCAGCCAAGAATTCAGGACAGCGAATCAGCCCCAGCATTTT
>many|.|TRBJ1-1|TRBV5-1
CASSFEGWTTEAFF
TGCGCCAGCAGCTTTGAGGGTTGGACCACTGAAGCTTTCTTT
>.|TRBD1|TRBJ1-2|TRBV19
CASSIGTGGAYGYTF
TGTGCCAGTAGTATTGGGACAGGGGGTGCCTATGGCTACACCTTC
>many|.|TRBJ2-7|TRBV20-1
CSARGLGASYEQYF
TGCAGTGCTAGAGGGCTAGGGGCCTCCTACGAGCAGTACTTC
>.|.|TRBJ2-7|TRBV6-1
CASSVGQGPDEQYF
TGTGCCAGCAGTGTAGGGCAGGGGCCAGACGAGCAGTACTTC
>.|TRBD2|TRBJ2-7|TRBV30
CARSIVGGTSGTYEQYF
TGTGCCCGGAGTATCGTGGGGGGGACTAGCGGGACCTACGAGCAGTACTTC
>.|.|TRBJ1-3|TRBV9
CASSPGGTGNTIYF
TGTGCCAGCAGCCCCGGCGGGACAGGAAACACCATATATTTT
>many|.|TRBJ2-7|TRBV5-1
CASSFGQGGHEQYF
TGCGCCAGCAGCTTTGGTCAGGGGGGCCACGAGCAGTACTTC
>many|.|TRBJ2-5|TRBV4-2
CASSQDPAGGGETQYF
TGTGCCAGCAGCCAAGACCCTGCCGGAGGTGGTGAGACCCAGTACTTC
>few|TRBD1|TRBJ2-7|TRBV20-1
CSARDGQGAQYEQYF
TGCAGTGCTAGAGATGGGCAGGGGGCTCAGTACGAGCAGTACTTC
>.|.|TRBJ1-5|TRBV4-1
CASSQVWDSNQPQHF
TGCGCCAGCAGCCAAGTTTGGGATAGCAATCAGCCCCAGCATTTT
>.|.|TRBJ1-1|TRBV6-2/TRBV6-3
CASMVGTEAFF
TGTGCCTCTATGGTGGGCACTGAAGCTTTCTTT
>few|.|TRBJ2-5|TRBV20-1
CSAPTATETQYF
TGCAGTGCTCCTACGGCGACCGAGACCCAGTACTTC
>.|.|TRBJ2-2|TRBV11-2
CASSQTVYTGELFF
TGTGCCAGCAGCCAGACAGTGTACACCGGGGAGCTGTTTTTT
>many|TRBD2|TRBJ2-2|TRBV15
CATSRDGGVIHRRGDTGELFF
TGTGCCACCAGCAGAGATGGGGGGGTGATACATCGGCGGGGCGACACCGGGGAGCTGTTTTTT
>many|.|TRBJ2-7|TRBV19
CASSTRTSFYEQYF
TGTGCCAGTAGTACTCGCACGTCTTTCTACGAGCAGTACTTC
>few|.|TRBJ2-7|TRBV11-2
CASSKIRPGGPSYEQYF
TGTGCCAGCAGCAAGATTAGACCGGGGGGCCCTTCCTACGAGCAGTACTTC
>.|.|TRBJ2-7|TRBV6-2/TRBV6-3
CASSYNILAYEQYF
TGTGCCAGCAGTTACAACATACTAGCCTACGAGCAGTACTTC
>.|.|TRBJ1-3|TRBV28
CATSKGGASGNTIYF
TGTGCCACCAGCAAGGGGGGGGCCTCTGGAAACACCATATATTTT
>once|.|TRBJ2-5|TRBV12-3/TRBV12-4
CASSSGDRFGETQYF
TGTGCCAGCAGTTCGGGGGACAGATTCGGGGAGACCCAGTACTTC
>many|TRBD1|TRBJ2-2|TRBV6-5
CASSYVSGTGGTGELFF
TGTGCCAGCAGTTACGTTTCAGGGACAGGGGGCACCGGGGAGCTGTTTTTT
>many|.|TRBJ1-1|TRBV2
CASSAEGTEAFF
TGTGCCAGCAGTGCGGAGGGCACTGAAGCTTTCTTT
>many|TRBD1|TRBJ2-2|TRBV12-3/TRBV12-4
CASSLGQGMTGELFF
TGTGCCAGCAGTCTTGGACAGGGGATGACCGGGGAGCTGTTTTTT
>.|.|TRBJ1-5|TRBV6-1
CASSDMGRPLGNQPQHF
TGTGCCAGCAGTGATATGGGCCGTCCCCTGGGCAATCAGCCCCAGCATTTT
>many|.|TRBJ1-5|TRBV27
CASSFRDINQPQHF
TGTGCCAGCAGTTTCCGGGATATAAATCAGCCCCAGCATTTT
>many|.|TRBJ2-5|TRBV19
CASSFTIQETQYF
TGTGCCAGTAGTTTCACAATCCAAGAGACCCAGTACTTC
>many|TRBD2|TRBJ2-7|TRBV7-9
CASSLTGTTSYEQYF
TGTGCCAGCAGCTTAACCGGGACTACATCCTACGAGCAGTACTTC
>.|TRBD2|TRBJ2-7|TRBV18
CASSPLRGLAGENEQYF
TGTGCCAGCTCACCTCTCCGAGGTTTAGCGGGAGAAAACGAGCAGTACTTC
>many|TRBD1|TRBJ1-2|TRBV12-3/TRBV12-4
CASSPRGQGQADYTF
TGTGCCAGCAGTCCGCGAGGACAGGGGCAGGCCGACTACACCTTC
>many|TRBD1|TRBJ2-5|TRBV6-1
CASSGAGTGETQYF
TGTGCCAGCAGTGGCGCCGGGACAGGGGAGACCCAGTACTTC
>.|.|TRBJ2-7|TRBV18
CASSSSGGEQYF
TGTGCCAGCTCATCCTCAGGGGGGGAGCAGTACTTC